The subject of this entry is one T cell receptor beta chain. The antigen is unknown. The CDR3 extends over 12 amino acids. CDR1 and CDR2 (germline): SGHNT, YYREEE (reference sequence). The sample comes from a study of monozygotic twins with inflammatory bowel disease. Study conclusions and caveats: Individual T cell subtypes were not distinguishable.

TCRdb re-called the 5' RACE reads; every CDR3 protein appears as one record, without DNA. The table lists 300,000 to 350,000 distinct CDR3 sequences. What was sequenced was blood. The TCR originated in a human donor with ulcerative colitis or Crohn's disease, or a healthy co-twin of an affected twin (not recorded which). J is TRBJ2-7 and V is TRBV5-4. The CDR3 sequence is CASSVGRYEQYF.